The sequence of this T cell receptor (beta chain) was determined in a study of early T cells in non-severe SARS-CoV-2 infection. Study-level background: Sequencing used unsorted whole-blood bulk RNA, so chains lack pairing. Study findings and constraints: VDJdb matching skewed toward anti-spike CD8 responses, missing private and CD4 specificities.

This clonotype was seen ten or more times. Its antigen remains unknown. Molecules of cDNA were individually given unique molecular identifiers that were attached to them. Each CDR3 protein gets one entry after TCRdb re-called the 5' RACE reads with MiXCR. The table lists about 39,000 distinct CDR3 sequences, around 5.1% of them singletons. The source was whole blood, collected at baseline. This TCR derives from an adult who was a healthcare worker with PCR-confirmed SARS-CoV-2 infection or an uninfected control (not recorded which).

CDR3 DNA sequence: TGCAGCGTTGCGGAGGGGAATTCACCCCTCCACTTT. Its translation: CSVAEGNSPLHF. This chain links TRBV29-1 with TRBJ1-6, with a weak D call TRBD1 (5 bases). Per the germline V gene, CDR1 is SQVTM and CDR2 is ANQGSEA. The CDR3 spans 12 residues. The ends were cut back, 4 bases at V and 7 bases at J, with 8 bases in the middle.